Shown below are 26 T cell receptor beta chains from a single sample sequenced in a study of cytomegalovirus exposure and HLA in healthy donors. Assay used: immunoSEQ multiplex PCR; TCRdb lists only in-frame clones, some missing. The table has about 160,000 clones, about 96% seen once; the top ten hold approximately 0.82%. Material for sequencing was PBMCs. These receptors came from a woman aged 18-30 years in good health and CMV-seronegative.

In its sample, this clone was seen once. The chain employs TRBV2 and TRBJ2-7, with 8 bases aligning to TRBD2. The germline V gene encodes CDR1 SNHLY and CDR2 FYNNEI. The CDR3 sequence is 15 residues long. After removal of 6 bases from V and 5 bases from J, the junction contained 12 bases not matched to a gene. The CDR3 DNA follows: TGTGCCAGCAGGGCCTTTACGGGGGGGAGTGACGAGCAGTACTTC. Protein sequence: CASRAFTGGSDEQYF.

The chain couples TRBV13 to TRBJ1-1; 7 bases map to TRBD1. Germline assignment: CDR1 PRHDT and CDR2 FYEKMQ (reference sequence). The trim removed 5 bases at V and 0 bases at J, leaving 15 bases unmatched. The length of the CDR3 is 18 residues. Written as DNA, the CDR3 is TGTGCCAGCAGCCCATCAAAACCGGGACAGAGAATGAACACTGAAGCTTTCTTT. Protein sequence: CASSPSKPGQRMNTEAFF.

The CDR3 nucleotides are TGTGCCAGCAGCCCGGGACAGGGTGAGGAAAAACTGTTTTTT. Protein: CASSPGQGEEKLFF. V gene TRBV5-4 combines with J gene TRBJ1-4; 9 nucleotides match TRBD1. The CDR3 consists of 14 residues. V trimming: 4 bases; J trimming: 8 bases; junction bases outside the gene matches: 6. The germline CDR1 and CDR2 sequences are SGHNT and YYREEE (reference sequence).

The chain is built from TRBV7-2 and TRBJ2-7; perhaps TRBD2 as D (6 bases). Germline assignment: CDR1 SGHTA and CDR2 FQGNSA. This CDR3 contains 14 residues. V lost 1 base, J lost 2 bases, and 9 bases lay in between. DNA of the CDR3: TGTGCCAGCAGCTTAGGGGGGGTTACCTACGAGCAGTACTTC. This codes for CASSLGGVTYEQYF.

This chain uses TRBV9 with TRBJ2-3; 12 bases are a match to TRBD2. Germline loops: CDR1 SGDLS, CDR2 YYNGEE. The CDR3 is 17 residues long. V trimming: 2 bases; J trimming: 3 bases; junction bases outside the gene matches: 7. This CDR3 is CASSVASGGGRTDTQYF. In DNA form, the CDR3 reads TGTGCCAGCAGCGTGGCTAGCGGGGGGGGGAGGACAGATACGCAGTATTTT.

The rearrangement uses TRBV6-1 and TRBJ2-4, with D possibly TRBD1 on 5 matching bases. V was pared by 0 bases and J by 0 bases, with 9 bases between. Germline CDR1 and CDR2: MNHNS and SASEGT. The CDR3 length is 16 residues. This chain's CDR3 is CASSEADTLAKNIQYF. The CDR3 nucleotides are TGTGCCAGCAGTGAAGCGGACACTCTAGCCAAAAACATTCAGTACTTC.

This clone appeared once. V is TRBV4-2 and J is TRBJ2-2; TRBD2 might be the D (6 bases). The V gene lost 1 base and the J gene lost 4 bases, with 10 bases spanning the gap. The CDR3 totals 15 residues. Germline V gives CDR1 LGHNA, CDR2 YNFKEQ. In DNA, the CDR3 is TGTGCCAGCAGCCAAGTCGGGAGCGGCACCGGGGAGCTGTTTTTT. Protein: CASSQVGSGTGELFF.

This CDR3 reads CASSQVARDSSTYEQYF. The CDR3 nucleotides read TGCGCCAGCAGCCAAGTAGCCCGGGACAGTTCCACCTACGAGCAGTACTTC. The chain carries TRBV4-1 and TRBJ2-7; 7 bases map to TRBD1. Trimming cost V 1 base and J 2 bases; bases outside gene matches: 11. The CDR3 loop spans 17 amino acids. CDR1 and CDR2 from the germline V gene are MGHRA and YSYEKL.

The V gene is TRBV7-2, the J gene TRBJ1-3; 8 positions match TRBD1. Per the germline V gene, CDR1 is SGHTA and CDR2 is FQGNSA. The length of the CDR3 is 15 residues. V lost 4 bases to trimming and J lost 1 base; unmatched junction nucleotides: 3. The CDR3 DNA follows: TGTGCCAGCAGCTCGACAGGGGCGTCTGGAAACACCATATATTTT. It translates to CASSSTGASGNTIYF.

The chain carries TRBV5-8 and TRBJ1-4; 7 nucleotides line up with TRBD1. The germline gives CDR1 SGHTS, CDR2 YDEGEE. This CDR3 region has 15 residues. J gave up 3 bases and V 0 bases, and 2 bases lay outside the gene matches. The CDR3 region has the DNA TGTGCCAGCAGCTTGGGGGACAGCTCTAATGAAAAACTGTTTTTT. As protein: CASSLGDSSNEKLFF.

The V and J genes are TRBV5-6 and TRBJ2-2; D is uncertain. V was pared by 5 bases and J by 0 bases, with 8 bases between. The CDR3 is 14 residues long. The germline V gene has CDR1 SGHDT and CDR2 YYEEEE. CDR3 sequence reads: CASSSHPNTGELFF. DNA for the CDR3: TGTGCCAGCAGTAGCCACCCGAACACCGGGGAGCTGTTTTTT. The full variable domain, in which reference TRBV5-6 and TRBJ2-2 provide the parts outside the CDR3, is DAGVTQSPTHLIKTRGQQVTLRCSPKSGHDTVSWYQQALGQGPQFIFQYYEEEERQRGNFPDRFSGHQFPNYSSELNVNALLLGDSALYLCASSSHPNTGELFFGEGSRLTVL.

V usage is TRBV27 and J usage is TRBJ1-5; 10 bases agree with TRBD1. The V segment lost 6 bases and the J segment 5 bases; nucleotides outside the gene matches: 7. Germline lookup yields CDR1 MNHEY and CDR2 SMNVEV (reference sequence). The CDR3 runs 15 residues. The CDR3 nucleotides read TGTGCCAGCAGCACCAGGACAGGGGGTGATCAGCCCCAGCATTTT. Translation gives CASSTRTGGDQPQHF.

V is TRBV7-8 and J is TRBJ2-5; D gene uncertain. This CDR3 region has 14 residues. Germline CDR1 and CDR2: SGHVS and FQNEAQ. V lost 1 base to trimming and J lost 2 bases, with 8 bases between them. CDR3 sequence: CASSLGRQQETQYF. CDR3 sequence (DNA): TGTGCCAGCAGCTTAGGCAGACAACAAGAGACCCAGTACTTC. Using reference TRBV7-8 and TRBJ2-5 for the parts outside the CDR3, the full variable domain is GAGVSQSPRYKVAKRGQDVALRCDPISGHVSLFWYQQALGQGPEFLTYFQNEAQLDKSGLPSDRFFAERPEGSVSTLKIQRTQQEDSAVYLCASSLGRQQETQYFGPGTRLLVL.

This rearrangement joins TRBV6-5 to TRBJ2-3, with 9 bases lining up with TRBD2. The CDR3 runs 15 residues. V dropped 2 bases and J dropped 4; count of bases not matched to a gene: 4. The germline CDR1 and CDR2 sequences are MNHEY and SVGAGI. The CDR3 is CASSYGAGGPDTQYF. The CDR3 DNA reads as TGTGCCAGCAGTTACGGGGCGGGGGGGCCAGATACGCAGTATTTT.

The rearrangement links TRBV4-1 to TRBJ1-1, with D tentatively TRBD1 (6 bases). Per the germline V gene, CDR1 is MGHRA and CDR2 is YSYEKL. V lost 1 base and J 3 bases, leaving 18 bases between the germline ends. CDR3 length: 17 amino acids. The CDR3: CASSQVTGPPLYTEAFF. As DNA, the CDR3 is TGCGCCAGCAGCCAAGTGACAGGCCCCCCGTTGTACACTGAAGCTTTCTTT.

This chain uses TRBV5-4 with TRBJ2-5, with 9 nucleotides matching TRBD1. CDR1 is SGHNT and CDR2 is YYREEE in the germline V gene (reference sequence). J lost 4 bases, V lost 3 bases, and 4 bases had no gene match. This CDR3 has 14 amino acids. The chain's CDR3 is CASSSRTGVETQYF. The CDR3 bases are TGTGCCAGCAGCTCAAGGACAGGGGTAGAGACCCAGTACTTC.

The chain has TRBV19 and TRBJ1-3; D remains unclear. Trimming shortened V by 7 bases and J by 4 bases, and 8 bases separated the two germline ends. The CDR3 length is 12 residues. Germline-derived CDR1 and CDR2 are LNHDA and SQIVND (reference sequence). CDR3 amino acids: CASTREGNTIYF. The CDR3 region has the DNA TGTGCCAGTACCCGCGAGGGAAACACCATATATTTT. Full variable domain (outside the CDR3, taken from reference TRBV19 and TRBJ1-3): DGGITQSPKYLFRKEGQNVTLSCEQNLNHDAMYWYRQDPGQGLRLIYYSQIVNDFQKGDIAEGYSVSREKKESFPLTVTSAQKNPTAFYLCASTREGNTIYFGEGSWLTVV.

The chain has TRBV10-2 and TRBJ1-1; no firm D call. Germline values: CDR1 WSHSY, CDR2 SAAADI. The CDR3 has 13 residues. Deletions cut 8 bases from V and 0 bases from J, with 10 bases between. The CDR3 sequence: CASGTELNTEAFF. As DNA, the CDR3 is TGCGCCAGCGGAACAGAATTGAACACTGAAGCTTTCTTT.

The chain employs TRBV7-8 and TRBJ2-7; 8 bases are a match to TRBD1. This CDR3 region has 15 residues. Germline V lookup: CDR1 SGHVS, CDR2 FQNEAQ. After removal of 5 bases from V and 1 base from J, the junction contained 7 bases not matched to a gene. Here the CDR3 reads CASSVGQGSSYEQYF. Here the CDR3 DNA reads TGTGCCAGCAGCGTTGGACAGGGAAGTTCCTACGAGCAGTACTTC. The full variable domain, completed using reference TRBV7-8 and TRBJ2-7, is GAGVSQSPRYKVAKRGQDVALRCDPISGHVSLFWYQQALGQGPEFLTYFQNEAQLDKSGLPSDRFFAERPEGSVSTLKIQRTQQEDSAVYLCASSVGQGSSYEQYFGPGTRLTVT.

This clone was counted between two and nine times. The V and J genes are TRBV30 and TRBJ1-1; unclear D gene. Germline assignment: CDR1 GTSNPN and CDR2 SVGIG (reference sequence). There are 11 residues in the CDR3. Trimming stripped 8 bases from V and 4 bases from J, with 11 bases between. The CDR3 coding sequence is TGTGCCGGTCGTGCCGGCACTGAAGCTTTCTTT. It is translated as CAGRAGTEAFF.

This sequence joins TRBV6-4 and TRBJ1-2, with 9 bases matching TRBD1. Trimming cost V 5 bases and J 6 bases; bases outside gene matches: 10. The CDR3 runs to 15 residues. From germline, CDR1 is MRHNA and CDR2 SNTAGT. CDR3 region: CASSPTGTGYDGYTF. CDR3 nucleotide sequence: TGTGCCAGCAGTCCCACCGGGACAGGGTATGATGGCTACACCTTC.

The chain joins TRBV5-5 to TRBJ2-7, with 7 bases fitting TRBD2. Germline CDR1 reads SGHKS; CDR2 reads YYEKEE (reference sequence). The CDR3 runs to 14 residues. The trim removed 6 bases at V and 5 bases at J, leaving 11 bases unmatched. Here the CDR3 reads CASTGLSSFHEQYF. In DNA, the CDR3 is TGTGCCAGCACGGGACTATCGAGCTTCCACGAGCAGTACTTC.

This rearrangement joins TRBV7-9 to TRBJ1-6, with D possibly matching TRBD1 (5 bases). Trimming cost V 3 bases and J 9 bases, with 12 bases left between them. This CDR3 region has 14 residues. Germline V gene data show CDR1 as SEHNR and CDR2 as FQNEAQ (reference sequence). The CDR3 protein is CASSFGGVFSPLHF. The CDR3 nucleotides are TGTGCCAGCAGCTTCGGAGGGGTTTTTTCACCCCTCCACTTT.

The chain uses TRBV5-1 and TRBJ2-1; D is possibly TRBD2 (7 bases). The V gene lost 2 bases and the J gene lost 8 bases, with 17 bases spanning the gap. CDR1 SGHRS and CDR2 YFSETQ come from the germline V gene. The CDR3 length is 15 residues. The CDR3 coding sequence is TGCGCCAGCAGCTTCGAGGGGGGGCCTATCGATGAGCAGTTCTTC. This gives the protein CASSFEGGPIDEQFF.

V gene TRBV5-6 combines with J gene TRBJ2-5; possibly TRBD1 for D (6 bases). Germline V CDR1 and CDR2: SGHDT, YYEEEE. This CDR3 spans 14 amino acids. The germline V and J ends were trimmed by 2 bases and 6 bases, with 14 bases remaining between them. CDR3 bases: TGTGCCAGCAGCTTAGGGGACACGGCCAAGACCCAGTACTTC. Protein sequence: CASSLGDTAKTQYF.

The chain links TRBV4-3 to TRBJ2-5; 11 bases are shared with TRBD1. Per germline, CDR1 LGHNA and CDR2 YSLEER. The CDR3 is 13 residues long. With V trimmed by 4 bases and J by 5 bases, 0 bases remained unmatched. The CDR3 reads CASSRDRGETQYF. Here the CDR3 DNA reads TGCGCCAGCAGCCGGGACAGGGGGGAGACCCAGTACTTC.